The 3 T cell receptor beta chains listed next were all sequenced from one sample in a study of response to subunit inactivated influenza vaccine. One entry per CDR3 protein, called by TCRdb with MiXCR from the RT-PCR reads. The data show over 750,000 distinct CDR3 sequences, with 21% seen just once and 10% to 13% held by the top ten. Specimen: PBMCs from blood, collected about 5 days after vaccination. All receptors come from a man aged 50 to 60 who received an inactivated influenza vaccine.

Only a few counts were recorded for this clonotype. The chain uses TRBV15 and TRBJ1-2, with a tentative D call TRBD1 (6 bases). The CDR3 has 15 residues. Between the trimmed V and J ends, which lost 0 bases and 4 bases, there was a span of 12 bases. The germline V gene has CDR1 LNHNV and CDR2 YYDKDF (reference sequence). CDR3 sequence reads: CATSREGHLSYGYTF. DNA of the CDR3: TGTGCCACCAGCAGAGAGGGACATCTCTCCTATGGCTACACCTTC. Variable domain in full (rest from reference TRBV15 and TRBJ1-2): DAMVIQNPRYQVTQFGKPVTLSCSQTLNHNVMYWYQQKSSQAPKLLFHYYDKDFNNEADTPDNFQSRRPNTSFCFLDIRSPGLGDTAMYLCATSREGHLSYGYTFGSGTRLTVV.

This clonotype was counted ten times or more. The V and J genes are TRBV11-2 and TRBJ2-1; D is possibly TRBD2 (7 bases). CDR1 SGHAT and CDR2 FQNNGV come from the germline V gene. V shed 5 bases and J shed 6 bases, with 20 bases lying between them. The CDR3 runs 16 residues. The CDR3 DNA reads as TGTGCCAGCAGCCGAGCGGGGACAAGACTCCTCAATGAGCAGTTCTTC. It translates to CASSRAGTRLLNEQFF. The full variable domain, its missing parts supplied by reference TRBV11-2 and TRBJ2-1, is EAGVAQSPRYKIIEKRQSVAFWCNPISGHATLYWYQQILGQGPKLLIQFQNNGVVDDSQLPKDRFSAERLKGVDSTLKIQPAKLEDSAVYLCASSRAGTRLLNEQFFGPGTRLTVL.

The chain recombines TRBV20-1 with TRBJ2-5; 10 nucleotides match TRBD1. V was clipped by 8 bases and J by 2 bases; unmatched bases: 5. Germline V gene sequence: CDR1 DFQATT, CDR2 SNEGSKA (reference sequence). The CDR3 loop spans 13 amino acids. DNA for the CDR3: TGCAGTCTTGGGACAGGGGCACAAGAGACCCAGTACTTC. Protein product: CSLGTGAQETQYF.